A single count supports the clone carrying this T cell receptor beta chain. Antigen specificity is unknown. This entry belongs to a study of shared clonotypes between healthy human individuals. General study points: Investigators collected only blood, and repertoires in tissues likely differ.

Assay: immunoSEQ multiplex PCR; the TCRdb copy retains only in-frame clones and omits some. The table shows about 510,000 clones, with less than 96% occurring only once. Germline V gene lookup returns CDR1 MGHRA and CDR2 YSYEKL. The CDR3 consists of 16 residues. V dropped 3 bases and J dropped 2; count of bases not matched to a gene: 7. The clonotype comes from a woman aged 25 to 39 in good health. The rearrangement joins TRBV4-1 to TRBJ2-1; 7 nucleotides match TRBD2. The sample taken for sequencing was naive CD4+ T cells sorted from blood. Subset meaning: CD45RA+ positively selected. CDR3 nucleotides: TGCGCCAGCAGCCAGGGATTCGGGAGGACCTACAATGAGCAGTTCTTC. Translating it yields CASSQGFGRTYNEQFF.